This T cell receptor beta chain was sequenced for a study of blood T cell repertoires in COVID-19. The overall study: Samples representing acute and convalescent COVID-19 were sourced from the United States, Italy and Spain.

The authors' processing: Counts of nucleated cells, estimated from reference gene primer amplification, were obtained. Some clones are missing from TCRdb's copy, which holds only in-frame ones; the method was immunoSEQ multiplex PCR. V, J and clone size reflect that table, while D and trimming were determined from the DNA. Here the sample spans roughly 250,000 clones, roughly 88% being singletons. Cohorts were based on clinical histories the participants reported. CDR3 size: 14 residues. V trimming: 4 bases; J trimming: 1 base; junction bases outside the gene matches: 1. Germline V lookup: CDR1 SNHLY, CDR2 FYNNEI.

The V and J genes are TRBV2 and TRBJ1-5; TRBD1 agrees at 7 bases. This TCR derives from a woman aged 40 to 49 with acute COVID-19. The source material was PBMCs or T cells enriched from blood (not recorded which). In DNA form, the CDR3 reads TGTGCCAGCAGTGGACAGGGAAGCAATCAGCCCCAGCATTTT. Translating it yields CASSGQGSNQPQHF.